Given below is one T cell receptor beta chain in context. The specificity of this receptor is unknown. No much larger clone is present one base from it, and per-base qualities are unavailable. These data belong to a study of cytomegalovirus exposure and HLA in healthy donors (dated by TCRdb to 2017 to 2019). General notes on the study: According to an earlier analysis of a few hundred of the donors, about 190 million T cells yielded roughly 110 million unique TCR beta sequences and about 280 Gb of sequence data. An early release covering some 640 HLA-typed donors comprised 250 to 350 gigabases of sequencing data and 85 million or so unique TCR sequences. Of the roughly 390 genotyped donors, approximately 80% were placed in the genetic ancestry cluster associated with self-reported Caucasian donors. The study aimed to test whether signatures of past pathogen exposure could be identified by cataloging public T cell receptors. The study profiled the T cell repertoires of under 850 subjects by immunosequencing and related them to cytomegalovirus serostatus. A separate validation cohort of roughly 130 different subjects was used in addition to the approximately 610-subject first cohort. To predict cytomegalovirus infection status, the study combined high-throughput TCR immunosequencing, statistical association of individual TCRs with disease status, and machine learning. A later analysis re-analyzed previously published TCR beta repertoires from roughly 630 donors and added high-resolution HLA genotyping to study TCR occurrence patterns. Rather than drawing on any new phenotypic data, the later analysis identified candidate immune exposures from TCR beta sequences and the way those sequences occurred across donors. An earlier analysis of a few hundred of the donors applied high-throughput TCR beta sequencing to assess whether each TCR beta V gene segment acted as functional or pseudogenic. Alongside the repertoire data, information on donor age, sex, ethnicity and CMV serostatus was compiled. A later genetic analysis took genome-wide SNP genotypes for about 55% of the 666 donors and used that subset as a discovery cohort. Every discovery cohort repertoire had been produced on one sequencing platform. Class I and class II HLA loci were covered by the typing at four-digit resolution. The number of donors typed differed by locus, with about 629-630 for A, B, C, DRB1 and DQB1, more than 500 for DQA1, over 600 for DPA1, and 472 for DPB1. Four to six DR-DQ haplotypes were handled as single units for association and clustering, since linkage in the cohort was strong. Among roughly 400 genotyped donors of the cohort, an average of about 220,000 unique TCR beta nucleotide sequences was sequenced per donor, of which about 18% were non-productive.

Libraries were built with the immunoSEQ multiplex PCR assay. A mixture of 60 forward primers for TCR Vbeta segments and 13 reverse primers for TCR Jbeta segments was used in the multiplex PCR. A multiplex PCR assay on genomic DNA amplified the CDR3 region of rearranged TCR beta genes. On the Illumina HiSeq System, the amplified TCR beta libraries were sequenced as 87-base-pair reads. For the original study's pipeline: A later analysis counted approximately 84 million unique TCR beta chains across the 550 to 800 repertoires, and about 10 million of these chains were shared by at least two donors. Raw reads were error-corrected and collapsed into unique sequences with a nearest-neighbor algorithm that merged closely related sequences to remove PCR and sequencing errors. CDR3 sequences were aligned to IMGT reference sequences to assign V, D and J gene segments. For a sequence to be retained, at least a six-nucleotide match to both a V gene segment and a J gene segment was required. A rearrangement was called productive if the CDR3 had no stop codons and remained in frame with V and J, and every other rearrangement was called non-productive. Following IMGT convention, CDR3 was defined as the stretch from the second conserved V-encoded cysteine to the conserved J-encoded phenylalanine. In an earlier analysis of around 600 of the donors, sequences lacking an unambiguous match to a single V gene segment were excluded. In an earlier analysis of 587 of the donors, V segments were called functional above 56.7% productive rearrangements and were called segregating when the between-donor standard deviation exceeded 5%. To diagnose cytomegalovirus status from the catalog of TCR beta chain sequences, a statistical classification framework was built. In a later analysis, TCR nucleotide sequences were compared against IMGT/GENE-DB human TR gene sequences so that V and J genes could be assigned. A later analysis assigned CDR3 sequences and most-parsimonious VDJ recombination scenarios with the TCRdist pipeline. In a later analysis, every TCR beta chain was defined by the combination of its CDR3 amino acid sequence and its V-gene family, and reads without a unique V-gene family were dropped. A later analysis removed over 500 highly shared, low-generation-probability nucleotide sequences to deal with suspected cross-contamination and a sequencing artifact. In a later analysis, a clonal expansion index for each public chain was calculated from normalized within-repertoire ranks of inferred template counts. In a later analysis, generation probabilities were computed using a VDJ recombination model fitted to out-of-frame rearrangements, and the results were checked against IGoR. Hypergeometric tests were used in a later analysis to score TCR-TCR, TCR-HLA and TCR-CMV co-occurrence, with a repertoire-size bias correction applied to the TCR pairs. False discovery rates were estimated in a later analysis by permuting HLA or CMV assignments 20 times. In a later analysis, co-occurring TCRs were grouped using DBSCAN, with TCRdist sequence similarity added in when clustering inside HLA-allele-positive subsets. For co-occurrence clustering, repertoires with fewer than 30,000 or more than 120,000 public chains were excluded, along with five repertoires with anomalous nucleotide sharing. What TCRdb holds here is the immuneACCESS table cut down to in-frame rearrangements. Part of the clones is not present; checked against another copy, under half of the missing clones reflect an unresolved V gene, and the others are unexplained. The DNA was the basis for D and trimming; V, J and clone size are from that table. This sample gives 150,000 to 200,000 clones in total; roughly 80% of them show up just once. The top ten clones comprise around 1.5% of the sample.

In total, roughly 710 healthy bone marrow donors made up the cohort. At the time of sampling, all cohort members were nominally healthy, though unrecorded immune exposures were likely present. The donor tested CMV seronegative, placing the donor among the approximately 400 seronegative members of the cohort. Each donor provided a peripheral blood sample, and peripheral blood mononuclear cells were used for TCR beta sequencing. The Qiagen DNeasy Blood Extraction Kit was used to extract genomic DNA from the blood cell samples. There are 17 amino acids in the CDR3, from cysteine to phenylalanine inclusive. Here the CDR3 DNA is all that survives: 51 bases in frame from base 1. In the germline V gene, CDR1 corresponds to LGHNT and CDR2 to FRNRAP. V is clipped by 0 bases and J by 1 base, and the sequence between their germline boundaries is 12 bases long. Results the study describes overall, beyond this receptor: Seventeen rarely observed V segments, including chromosome 9 orphons, were excluded from the earlier analysis of about 610 of the donors because counts were too low. In a later analysis, several top co-occurrence clusters were reported to appear linked to parvovirus B19, influenza, CMV and Epstein-Barr virus. A further reported finding was that TCR beta sequences accurately predicted the HLA-A and HLA-B alleles for most subjects in the first cohort. In an earlier analysis of 587 of the donors, most TCR beta V segments appeared in productive rearrangements about 87% or about 30% of the time, broadly matching IMGT annotations. A group of highly shared sequence variants was considered likely to be a technical artifact of the sequencing pipeline. The only immune exposure information available for the cohort was CMV serostatus. The presence/absence analyses assumed that sequencing depth was roughly uniform across donors, and that assumption may not be true. The authors suggested that the approach could potentially be generalized to other disease states and immunological phenotypes. In a later analysis, HLA-associated TCR beta chains showed more clonal expansion and lower generation probabilities than non-associated chains that were equally common. V-gene and J-gene trimming of TCR beta chains was associated with a missense DCLRE1C variant in a later genetic analysis, and the association was replicated in an independent cohort. According to a later analysis, TCR association rates differed among HLA loci, with DRB1 alleles showing the most associated TCRs and HLA-C alleles showing the fewest. In a later analysis, most CMV-associated TCR beta chains were found to appear HLA-restricted, with HLA associations seemingly driven largely by CMV exposure. Because HLA typing was missing for some donors at each locus, association tests included only the typed subset. The cohort was sequenced for TCR beta chains only, and without alpha or paired-chain data the features that could be detected were limited. The study gave a list of roughly 150 TCR beta chains associated with cytomegalovirus. In a later genetic analysis, fewer N-insertions in productive TCRs were reported among donors in an Asian-associated ancestry cluster than the 666-donor mean. Some IMGT-functional V segments, including TRBV6-2 and TRBV6-3, could not be distinguished by the 87-base-pair reads and were therefore excluded. While some public TCRs were present in many individuals, most TCR sequences turned up only very rarely across donors. Strong co-occurrence of HLA alleles, especially DR and DQ, made assigning TCR associations to individual alleles difficult. In vitro tests confirmed that three of the cytomegalovirus-associated TCR beta chains recognize cytomegalovirus antigens. In a later analysis, around 17,000 TCR beta sequences were associated with specific HLA alleles at a false discovery rate of 0.05. The classifier was reported to diagnose cytomegalovirus status with high specificity and sensitivity in both the original cohort and the validation cohort. Linkage disequilibrium might explain the correlated functional status among segregating V segments, but an unknown experimental factor could not be ruled out.

The source material was PBMCs. This chain is built from TRBV12-5 and TRBJ2-2; 6 matching bases give a weak D call of TRBD1. This TCR derives from a woman in her 50s in good health and CMV-seronegative. The CDR3 region reads CASGLVLGTMNTGELFF. The DNA sequence reads TGTGCTAGTGGTTTGGTACTCGGGACAATGAACACCGGGGAGCTGTTTTTT. The entire variable domain, with the stretches around the CDR3 drawn from the reference TRBV12-5 and TRBJ2-2 proteins, is DARVTQTPRHKVTEMGQEVTMRCQPILGHNTVFWYRQTMMQGLELLAYFRNRAPLDDSGMPKDRFSAEMPDATLATLKIQPSEPRDSAVYFCASGLVLGTMNTGELFFGEGSRLTVL.